The 20 T cell receptor beta chains below all came from one sample that was sequenced in a study of blood T cell repertoires in COVID-19. Here immunoSEQ multiplex PCR was the method, and the copy in TCRdb shows in-frame clones only, minus some. The sample comprises about 170,000 clones, roughly 79% of which are singletons, and about 20% rests with the top ten. Source material: peripheral blood. Source of these receptors: a woman older than 75 with acute or convalescent COVID-19.

The CDR3 loop is CASSPQGTISGQPQHF. CDR3 in DNA: TGTGCCAGCAGCCCCCAGGGGACAATTTCAGGTCAGCCCCAGCATTTT. V usage is TRBV2 and J usage is TRBJ1-5; a weak D match, TRBD1 (6 bases). The CDR3 sequence is 16 residues long. Germline V gene data show CDR1 as SNHLY and CDR2 as FYNNEI. Trimming cost V 6 bases and J 6 bases, with 21 bases left between them.

The rearrangement joins TRBV27 to TRBJ2-1; 8 bases align to TRBD2. After removal of 4 bases from V and 6 bases from J, the junction contained 11 bases not matched to a gene. This CDR3 contains 16 residues. Germline assignment: CDR1 MNHEY and CDR2 SMNVEV (reference sequence). The CDR3 bases are TGTGCCAGCAGTTGGGCCTGGCGGGAGGACAGCAATGAGCAGTTCTTC. Residues: CASSWAWREDSNEQFF.

CDR3 DNA: TGTGCCAGCAGCGGGACAGCCCAAGAGACCCAGTACTTC. This sequence encodes CASSGTAQETQYF. The chain is built from TRBV3-1 (or the pseudogene TRBV3-2) and TRBJ2-5; 7 nucleotides agree with TRBD1. CDR3 length equals 13 residues. Per germline, CDR1 LGHDT and CDR2 YNNKEL (reference sequence). V lost 5 bases to trimming and J lost 1 base; unmatched junction nucleotides: 1.

The V gene is TRBV5-4, the J gene TRBJ2-1; TRBD2 matches at 8 bases. Trimming took 4 bases from V and 2 from J; bases not matched to a gene: 5. The CDR3 covers 15 residues. From germline, CDR1 is SGHNT and CDR2 YYREEE (reference sequence). The CDR3 is CASSPSGSAYNEQFF. CDR3 nucleotide sequence: TGTGCCAGCAGCCCAAGCGGGAGTGCCTACAATGAGCAGTTCTTC.

The V call is TRBV3-1 (or the pseudogene TRBV3-2), the J call TRBJ2-3; 12 nucleotides agree with TRBD2. CDR1 LGHDT and CDR2 YNNKEL come from the germline V gene (reference sequence). The CDR3 extends over 16 amino acids. V trimming: 6 bases; J trimming: 2 bases; junction bases outside the gene matches: 6. CDR3 amino acids: CASSRLAGALTDTQYF. The CDR3 DNA reads TGTGCCAGCAGTAGACTAGCGGGAGCCCTCACAGATACGCAGTATTTT.

This clone was detected once. The chain uses TRBV28 and TRBJ1-1; D possibly corresponds to TRBD1 (6 bases). This CDR3 comprises 15 residues. V dropped 6 bases and J dropped 4 bases, with 18 bases sitting between them. Germline assignment: CDR1 MDHEN and CDR2 SYDVKM. The CDR3 nucleotides are TGTGCCAGCAGCATACCACAGGGAAGTGGCACTGAAGCTTTCTTT. It is translated as CASSIPQGSGTEAFF.

V gene TRBV27 combines with J gene TRBJ1-2; perhaps TRBD1 as D (5 bases). This CDR3 is 13 amino acids long. V was pared by 1 base and J by 8 bases, with 11 bases between. The germline CDR1 and CDR2 sequences are MNHEY and SMNVEV (reference sequence). CDR3 nucleotides: TGTGCCAGCAGTTTATTGGCAGGGCGCGGCTACACCTTC. Its translation: CASSLLAGRGYTF.

CDR3 coding DNA: TGTGCCAGCAGGCCGGGACTAGCGGGAGTCGGGGAGCTGTTTTTT. Translating gives CASRPGLAGVGELFF. The chain recombines TRBV27 with TRBJ2-2; 14 positions agree with TRBD2. The CDR3 runs 15 residues. Germline CDR1 MNHEY, CDR2 SMNVEV (reference sequence). Trimming took 6 bases from V and 7 from J; bases not matched to a gene: 4.

The chain uses TRBV27 and TRBJ2-7; 8 bases fit TRBD2. Germline V gene sequence: CDR1 MNHEY, CDR2 SMNVEV (reference sequence). J was trimmed by 4 bases and V by 4 bases; bases with no gene match: 9. The CDR3 runs to 15 residues. CDR3 nucleotide sequence: TGTGCCAGCAGTTCCACTAGCGGAGGTCTTTACGAGCAGTACTTC. Encoded protein: CASSSTSGGLYEQYF.

The chain combines TRBV18 with TRBJ2-6; weak D call: TRBD1 (6 bases). This CDR3 has 18 amino acids. The V and J ends lost 2 bases and 0 bases respectively, with 14 bases between them. Germline V lookup: CDR1 KGHSH, CDR2 LQKENI. The CDR3: CASSPLTGSSSGANVLTF. The CDR3 DNA is TGTGCCAGCTCACCATTAACAGGGTCGAGCTCTGGGGCCAACGTCCTGACTTTC.

The V call is TRBV19, the J call TRBJ2-7; 8 bases map to TRBD1. In germline, CDR1 is LNHDA, CDR2 SQIVND (reference sequence). Trimming took 7 bases from V and 2 from J; bases not matched to a gene: 7. The CDR3 sequence is 14 residues long. The CDR3 DNA reads as TGTGCCAGTACCGGGACAGGCCCTCCCTACGAGCAGTACTTC. Translation: CASTGTGPPYEQYF.

V is TRBV11-3 and J is TRBJ2-3, with 11 positions matching TRBD2. CDR3 length: 16 amino acids. Germline V lookup: CDR1 SGHNT, CDR2 YENEEA. The V segment lost 5 bases and the J segment 5 bases; nucleotides outside the gene matches: 9. The CDR3 reads CASSRLLAGVVDTQYF. The CDR3 DNA sequence: TGTGCCAGCAGCCGCCTACTAGCGGGAGTTGTAGATACGCAGTATTTT. The variable domain in full, completed from reference TRBV11-3 and TRBJ2-3, reads EAGVVQSPRYKIIEKKQPVAFWCNPISGHNTLYWYLQNLGQGPELLIRYENEEAVDDSQLPKDRFSAERLKGVDSTLKIQPAELGDSAVYLCASSRLLAGVVDTQYFGPGTRLTVL.

The gene calls are TRBV24-1 and TRBJ2-2, with 10 bases that match TRBD2. Germline V CDR1 and CDR2: KGHDR, SFDVKD. V trimming: 2 bases; J trimming: 4 bases; junction bases outside the gene matches: 3. The CDR3 runs to 16 residues. The CDR3: CATSDSSGSVTGELFF. The DNA for the CDR3 is TGTGCCACCAGTGATTCTAGCGGGAGTGTCACCGGGGAGCTGTTTTTT.

V usage is TRBV2 and J usage is TRBJ1-1; TRBD1 agrees at 7 bases. The CDR3 is 13 residues long. V trimming: 7 bases; J trimming: 8 bases; junction bases outside the gene matches: 10. Germline V lookup: CDR1 SNHLY, CDR2 FYNNEI. The CDR3 bases are TGTGCCAGCATTCCGATGAGGGGGCGAGAAGCTTTCTTT. This sequence encodes CASIPMRGREAFF.

The rearrangement joins TRBV25-1 to TRBJ1-3; TRBD1 might be the D (5 bases). Trimming pared 5 bases from V and 4 bases from J, leaving 15 bases between. CDR3 length: 15 residues. The germline V gene has CDR1 MGHDK and CDR2 SYGVNS. CDR3 sequence: CASSPLGRAGNTIYF. The CDR3 coding sequence is TGTGCCAGCAGTCCCCTAGGCAGGGCGGGAAACACCATATATTTT.

V gene TRBV25-1 combines with J gene TRBJ1-1; D ambiguous. With 4 bases removed from V and 1 base from J, the gap between germline ends came to 7 bases. Germline assignment: CDR1 MGHDK and CDR2 SYGVNS. The CDR3 loop spans 13 amino acids. CDR3 bases: TGTGCCAGCAGTGTTCAGGAGAACACTGAAGCTTTCTTT. This gives the protein CASSVQENTEAFF.

The chain joins TRBV6-4 to TRBJ2-6; unclear D gene. Between the trimmed V and J ends, which lost 2 bases and 2 bases, there was a span of 7 bases. CDR1 and CDR2 (germline): MRHNA, SNTAGT. CDR3 length: 15 amino acids. The DNA for the CDR3 is TGTGCCAGCAGTGACCAGTCGACTGGGGCCAACGTCCTGACTTTC. Protein product: CASSDQSTGANVLTF.

This clone has more than one count but fewer than ten. This chain joins TRBV12-3 or TRBV12-4 and TRBJ2-1; D not certain. This CDR3 contains 11 residues. Trimming pared 6 bases from V and 5 bases from J, leaving 5 bases between. The CDR3 region is CASRLHNEQFF. The DNA of the CDR3 is TGTGCCAGCAGACTTCACAATGAGCAGTTCTTC.

The CDR3 protein is CASSSGTVIPNYGYTF. The DNA of the CDR3 is TGTGCCAGCTCCTCCGGGACAGTCATCCCTAACTATGGCTACACCTTC. The V call is TRBV18, the J call TRBJ1-2; 7 bases fit TRBD1. Per the germline V gene, CDR1 is KGHSH and CDR2 is LQKENI. The CDR3 sequence is 16 residues long. Trimming removed 6 bases from V and 0 bases from J; junction bases left unmatched: 10.

The chain joins TRBV4-1 to TRBJ1-2; 9 bases line up with TRBD1. Germline-derived CDR1 and CDR2 are MGHRA and YSYEKL. V shed 3 bases and J 8 bases; nucleotides not matched to a gene: 16. The CDR3 is 17 residues long. The CDR3 spells CASSQTGTGSLLGGYTF. The CDR3 DNA reads as TGCGCCAGCAGCCAGACCGGGACAGGGTCTTTGTTGGGAGGCTACACCTTC.